These 11 T cell receptor beta chains were sequenced from one sample in a study of cytomegalovirus exposure and HLA in healthy donors. Primers: 60 Vbeta forward and 13 Jbeta reverse. Profiling relied on immunoSEQ multiplex PCR, and the TCRdb table lists in-frame clones only, not all of them. The table has 55,000 to 70,000 clones, over 70% seen once. The material sequenced was PBMCs. These receptors were taken from a woman in her thirties or forties in good health and CMV-seronegative.

The chain links TRBV28 to TRBJ1-2, with no clear D. The CDR3 is 13 residues long. The ends were cut back, 2 bases at V and 5 bases at J, with 9 bases in the middle. Germline V gene sequence: CDR1 MDHEN, CDR2 SYDVKM. CDR3 sequence reads: CASSLPGRYGYTF. The CDR3, as DNA: TGTGCCAGCAGTTTACCGGGAAGATATGGCTACACCTTC.

The chain combines TRBV18 with TRBJ2-5; tentatively, D is TRBD2 (6 bases). The CDR3 spans 14 residues. In germline, CDR1 is KGHSH, CDR2 LQKENI. The V end lost 1 base, the J end lost 3 bases, and 9 bases lay between the germline ends. DNA of the CDR3: TGTGCCAGCTCACCACGGCGGGGAGAAGAGACCCAGTACTTC. Translating it yields CASSPRRGEETQYF.

CDR3 in amino acids: CASYGPGTGWEKLFF. CDR3 nucleotide sequence: TGTGCCAGCTATGGACCCGGGACAGGGTGGGAAAAACTGTTTTTT. The genes are TRBV19 and TRBJ1-4; TRBD1 aligns across 9 bases. Trimming removed 9 bases from V and 8 bases from J; junction bases left unmatched: 13. CDR1 is LNHDA and CDR2 is SQIVND in the germline V gene (reference sequence). The CDR3 contains 15 residues.

This chain uses TRBV29-1 with TRBJ2-7; 9 bases align to TRBD1. V dropped 0 bases and J dropped 4; count of bases not matched to a gene: 7. From germline, CDR1 is SQVTM and CDR2 ANQGSEA. The CDR3 length is 15 residues. CDR3 sequence (DNA): TGCAGCGTTGAAGAGGTGGGACAGGGTGGTTACGAGCAGTACTTC. Encoded protein: CSVEEVGQGGYEQYF.

The chain carries TRBV6-5 and TRBJ2-7; 9 bases line up with TRBD1. This CDR3 contains 15 residues. Germline V gene data show CDR1 as MNHEY and CDR2 as SVGAGI. V shed 0 bases, J shed 1 base, and the junction held 1 base outside the gene matches. The CDR3 region is CASSYSGQGSYEQYF. The CDR3 DNA reads as TGTGCCAGCAGTTACTCGGGACAGGGATCCTACGAGCAGTACTTC.

V gene TRBV5-1 combines with J gene TRBJ2-7, with D perhaps matching TRBD1 (5 bases). This CDR3 is 13 amino acids long. Germline values: CDR1 SGHRS, CDR2 YFSETQ. Trimming took off 0 bases at V and 3 bases at J, with 7 bases between the two ends. CDR3 sequence reads: CASSLEGVYEQYF. CDR3 coding DNA: TGCGCCAGCAGCTTGGAAGGGGTCTACGAGCAGTACTTC. The complete variable domain, with remaining parts taken from reference TRBV5-1 and TRBJ2-7, reads KAGVTQTPRYLIKTRGQQVTLSCSPISGHRSVSWYQQTPGQGLQFLFEYFSETQRNKGNFPGRFSGRQFSNSRSEMNVSTLELGDSALYLCASSLEGVYEQYFGPGTRLTVT.

The rearrangement links TRBV9 to TRBJ2-1; perhaps TRBD2 as D (6 bases). Trimming cost V 0 bases and J 0 bases, with 13 bases left between them. Germline CDR1 and CDR2: SGDLS and YYNGEE. The CDR3 runs 17 residues. In DNA form, the CDR3 reads TGTGCCAGCAGCGTAGGGGGGGTGGCTAGCTCCTACAATGAGCAGTTCTTC. It encodes CASSVGGVASSYNEQFF.

The chain recombines TRBV30 with TRBJ2-5; 10 positions agree with TRBD2. V was clipped by 3 bases and J by 3 bases; unmatched bases: 4. Germline values: CDR1 GTSNPN, CDR2 SVGIG (reference sequence). The CDR3 runs 14 residues. The CDR3 bases are TGTGCCTGGAGCGACGGACTAGCGGAAGAGACCCAGTACTTC. This encodes CAWSDGLAEETQYF.

On this clone: One junction end does not reproduce the germline sequence, and a read error may be involved. This rearrangement joins TRBV7-7 to TRBJ2-1; TRBD2 might be the D (5 bases). This CDR3 spans 16 amino acids. CDR1 is SSHAT and CDR2 is FNYEAQ in the germline V gene (reference sequence). DNA for the CDR3: TGTGCTAGCAGCTTAGTTCCGGGATCCGGGCCCAATGAGCAGTTCTTC. Translated: CASSLVPGSGPNEQFF.

This clone has more than one count but fewer than ten. The chain joins TRBV7-2 to TRBJ2-3; D gene unclear. This CDR3 is built from 14 residues. The germline gives CDR1 SGHTA, CDR2 FQGNSA. V lost 1 base to trimming and J lost 2 bases, with 7 bases between them. The CDR3, as DNA: TGTGCCAGCAGCTTAGGGCATAACACAGATACGCAGTATTTT. It encodes CASSLGHNTDTQYF.

Comment on this clone: Other DNA variants within this sample encode the same CDR3. The CDR3 sequence is CASSKDRGRETQYF. For the CDR3, the DNA is TGCGCCAGCAGCAAGGACAGAGGGCGAGAGACCCAGTACTTC. The chain couples TRBV5-1 to TRBJ2-5; tentatively, D is TRBD1 (6 bases). Between the trimmed V and J ends, which lost 4 bases and 4 bases, there was a span of 14 bases. The germline V gene encodes CDR1 SGHRS and CDR2 YFSETQ. The CDR3 has 14 amino acids.